The 5 T cell receptor beta chains given below trace back to one sample, sequenced in a study of blood T cell repertoires in COVID-19. The repertoire was sequenced with immunoSEQ multiplex PCR; TCRdb's copy has only in-frame clones and lacks some. The table records fewer than 350,000 clones, around 84% of them present only once. The sample taken for sequencing was PBMCs or T cells enriched from blood (not recorded which). The receptors derive from a woman between 45 and 65 years old who had recovered from COVID-19.

This chain joins TRBV19 and TRBJ1-2; TRBD1 matches at 7 bases. V shed 7 bases, J shed 6 bases, and the junction held 17 bases outside the gene matches. CDR1 and CDR2 (germline): LNHDA, SQIVND (reference sequence). The CDR3 loop spans 16 amino acids. For the CDR3, the DNA is TGTGCCAGTACCACCTTCTTCTCGACAGGGTTCCATGGCTACACCTTC. Its translation: CASTTFFSTGFHGYTF.

The rearrangement uses TRBV25-1 and TRBJ1-3; D not certain. V was cut by 5 bases and J by 4 bases, with 12 bases left in between. The CDR3 consists of 14 residues. Germline lookup yields CDR1 MGHDK and CDR2 SYGVNS. The CDR3 is CASSPQAWGNTIYF. CDR3 nucleotides: TGTGCCAGCAGTCCCCAGGCATGGGGAAACACCATATATTTT.

V gene TRBV7-9 combines with J gene TRBJ2-7; 10 positions agree with TRBD1. This CDR3 is built from 14 residues. V shed 5 bases and J 5 bases; nucleotides not matched to a gene: 6. Germline CDR1 is SEHNR and CDR2 is FQNEAQ (reference sequence). Here the CDR3 DNA reads TGTGCCAGCAGCCCGGACAGGGGGTGGCACGAGCAGTACTTC. It is translated as CASSPDRGWHEQYF.

The chain employs TRBV4-3 and TRBJ2-3; tentative D call: TRBD1 (6 bases). Trimming left V 2 bases short and J 8 bases short, with 14 bases between. Germline values: CDR1 LGHNA, CDR2 YSLEER. The CDR3 totals 14 residues. CDR3 DNA sequence: TGCGCCAGCAGCCAAACTACAAGGGGGTCTACGCAGTATTTT. This gives the protein CASSQTTRGSTQYF.

V usage is TRBV12-3 or TRBV12-4 and J usage is TRBJ2-7; 7 nucleotides align to TRBD1. This CDR3 region has 12 residues. Trimming removed 8 bases from V and 3 bases from J; junction bases left unmatched: 4. The DNA of the CDR3 is TGTGCCAGCGGGGACAGAAACTACGAGCAGTACTTC. This gives the protein CASGDRNYEQYF.